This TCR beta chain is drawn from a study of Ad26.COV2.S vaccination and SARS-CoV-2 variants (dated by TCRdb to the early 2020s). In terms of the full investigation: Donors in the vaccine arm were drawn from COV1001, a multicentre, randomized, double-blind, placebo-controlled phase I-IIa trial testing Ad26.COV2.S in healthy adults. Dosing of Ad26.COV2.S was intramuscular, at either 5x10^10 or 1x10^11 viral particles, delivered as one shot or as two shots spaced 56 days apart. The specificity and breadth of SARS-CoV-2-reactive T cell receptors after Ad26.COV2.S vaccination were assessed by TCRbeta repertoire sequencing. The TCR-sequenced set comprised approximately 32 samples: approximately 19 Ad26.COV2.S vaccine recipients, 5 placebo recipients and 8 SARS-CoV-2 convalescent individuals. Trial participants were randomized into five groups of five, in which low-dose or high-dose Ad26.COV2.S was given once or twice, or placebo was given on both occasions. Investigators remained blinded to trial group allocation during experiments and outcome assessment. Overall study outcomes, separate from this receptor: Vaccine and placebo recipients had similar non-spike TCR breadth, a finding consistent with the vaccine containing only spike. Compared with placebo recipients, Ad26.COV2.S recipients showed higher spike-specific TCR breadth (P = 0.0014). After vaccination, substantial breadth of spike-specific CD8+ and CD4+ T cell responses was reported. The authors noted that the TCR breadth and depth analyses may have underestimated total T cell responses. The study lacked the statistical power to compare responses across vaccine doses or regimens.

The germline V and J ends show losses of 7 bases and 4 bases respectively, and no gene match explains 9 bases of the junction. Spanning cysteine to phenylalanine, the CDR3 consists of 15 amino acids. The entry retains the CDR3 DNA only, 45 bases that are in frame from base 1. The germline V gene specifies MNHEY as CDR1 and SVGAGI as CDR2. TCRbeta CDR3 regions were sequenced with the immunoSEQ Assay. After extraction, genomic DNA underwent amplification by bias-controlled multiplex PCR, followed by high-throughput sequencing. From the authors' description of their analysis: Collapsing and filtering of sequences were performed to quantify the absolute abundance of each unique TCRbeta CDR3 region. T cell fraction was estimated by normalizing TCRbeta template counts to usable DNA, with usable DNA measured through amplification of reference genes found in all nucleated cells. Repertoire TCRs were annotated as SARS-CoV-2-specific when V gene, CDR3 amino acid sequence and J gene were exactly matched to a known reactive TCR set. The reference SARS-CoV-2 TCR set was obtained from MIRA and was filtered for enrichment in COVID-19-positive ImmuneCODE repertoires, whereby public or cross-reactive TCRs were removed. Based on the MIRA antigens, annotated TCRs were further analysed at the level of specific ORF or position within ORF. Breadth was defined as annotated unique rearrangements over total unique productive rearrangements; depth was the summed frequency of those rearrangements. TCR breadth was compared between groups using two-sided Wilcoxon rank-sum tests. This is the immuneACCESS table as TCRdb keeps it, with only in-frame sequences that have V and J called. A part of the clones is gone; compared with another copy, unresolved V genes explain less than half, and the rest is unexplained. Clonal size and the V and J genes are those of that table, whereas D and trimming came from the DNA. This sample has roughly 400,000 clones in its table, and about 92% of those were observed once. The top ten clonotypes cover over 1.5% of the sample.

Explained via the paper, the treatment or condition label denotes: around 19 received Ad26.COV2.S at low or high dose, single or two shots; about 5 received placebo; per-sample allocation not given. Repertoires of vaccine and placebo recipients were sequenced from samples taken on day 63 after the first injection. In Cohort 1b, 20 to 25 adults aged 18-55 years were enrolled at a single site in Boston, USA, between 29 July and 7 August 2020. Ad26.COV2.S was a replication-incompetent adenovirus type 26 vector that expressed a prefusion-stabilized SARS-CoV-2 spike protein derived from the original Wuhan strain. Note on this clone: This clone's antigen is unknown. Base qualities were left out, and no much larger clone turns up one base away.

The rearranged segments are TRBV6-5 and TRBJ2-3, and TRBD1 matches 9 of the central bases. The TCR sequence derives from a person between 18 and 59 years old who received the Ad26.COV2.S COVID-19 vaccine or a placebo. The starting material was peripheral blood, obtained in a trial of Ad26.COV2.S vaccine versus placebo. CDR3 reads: CASTLQGAKADTQYF. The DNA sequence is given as TGTGCCAGCACCCTACAGGGGGCTAAGGCAGATACGCAGTATTTT.